Presented here are 6 T cell receptor beta chains from one specimen sequenced in a study of blood T cell repertoires in COVID-19. TCRdb's copy holds only in-frame clones and misses some; the assay was immunoSEQ multiplex PCR. The table shows 250,000 to 350,000 clones, with less than 85% occurring only once. The sequenced material came from peripheral blood. These receptors were collected from a human donor with COVID-19, enrolled during active disease. The donor label of this sample is uncertain.

This sequence joins TRBV5-1 and TRBJ2-2; D is unclear. V was shortened by 0 bases and J by 0 bases, with 12 bases between the two germline ends. The CDR3 loop spans 17 amino acids. CDR1 is SGHRS, CDR2 YFSETQ, per germline. For the CDR3, the DNA is TGCGCCAGCAGCTTGGGGGCAGGCCTCACGAACACCGGGGAGCTGTTTTTT. It is translated as CASSLGAGLTNTGELFF. Based on the CDR3 plus reference TRBV5-1 and TRBJ2-2, the full variable domain is KAGVTQTPRYLIKTRGQQVTLSCSPISGHRSVSWYQQTPGQGLQFLFEYFSETQRNKGNFPGRFSGRQFSNSRSEMNVSTLELGDSALYLCASSLGAGLTNTGELFFGEGSRLTVL.

About this clone itself: The germline gene is not matched at one end of the junction; a read error may be the cause. V and J are TRBV7-7 and TRBJ1-1; D unclear. Germline lookup yields CDR1 SSHAT and CDR2 FNYEAQ (reference sequence). This CDR3 is 13 amino acids long. CDR3 in DNA: TGTGCTAGCAGCCGACACAGGAACACTGAAGCTTTCTTT. Residues: CASSRHRNTEAFF.

V is TRBV5-1 and J is TRBJ1-2, with a weak D call TRBD1 (5 bases). The CDR3 runs to 15 residues. The V end was cut by 4 bases, the J end by 2 bases, with 15 bases between. Germline V CDR1 and CDR2: SGHRS, YFSETQ. The CDR3 nucleotides read TGCGCCAGCAGCACCCCCGTAGGGGAAAACTATGGCTACACCTTC. It codes for CASSTPVGENYGYTF.

The CDR3 protein is CASSQGGGRDTQYF. The CDR3 coding sequence is TGCGCCAGCAGTCAAGGCGGGGGGAGAGATACGCAGTATTTT. This sequence joins TRBV5-1 and TRBJ2-3, with 8 bases aligning to TRBD2. Germline trimming cut 5 bases from V and 5 bases from J; bases unmatched to any gene: 7. Germline CDR1 and CDR2: SGHRS and YFSETQ. This CDR3 contains 14 residues.

The chain is built from TRBV3-1 (or the pseudogene TRBV3-2) and TRBJ1-2; 8 bases align to TRBD1. V was clipped by 1 base and J by 8 bases; unmatched bases: 12. Germline V gene data show CDR1 as LGHDT and CDR2 as YNNKEL (reference sequence). This CDR3 has 16 residues. The CDR3: CASSQGQGLSLRGYTF. In nucleotides, the CDR3 is TGTGCCAGCAGCCAAGGACAGGGGTTGTCGCTCCGAGGCTACACCTTC.

V usage is TRBV7-2 and J usage is TRBJ2-7, with D possibly matching TRBD2 (5 bases). The CDR3 contains 14 residues. The V and J ends lost 1 base and 0 bases respectively, with 7 bases between them. Germline CDR1 is SGHTA and CDR2 is FQGNSA. DNA for the CDR3: TGTGCCAGCAGCTTAGTAGCGACCTCCTACGAGCAGTACTTC. Translation gives CASSLVATSYEQYF.